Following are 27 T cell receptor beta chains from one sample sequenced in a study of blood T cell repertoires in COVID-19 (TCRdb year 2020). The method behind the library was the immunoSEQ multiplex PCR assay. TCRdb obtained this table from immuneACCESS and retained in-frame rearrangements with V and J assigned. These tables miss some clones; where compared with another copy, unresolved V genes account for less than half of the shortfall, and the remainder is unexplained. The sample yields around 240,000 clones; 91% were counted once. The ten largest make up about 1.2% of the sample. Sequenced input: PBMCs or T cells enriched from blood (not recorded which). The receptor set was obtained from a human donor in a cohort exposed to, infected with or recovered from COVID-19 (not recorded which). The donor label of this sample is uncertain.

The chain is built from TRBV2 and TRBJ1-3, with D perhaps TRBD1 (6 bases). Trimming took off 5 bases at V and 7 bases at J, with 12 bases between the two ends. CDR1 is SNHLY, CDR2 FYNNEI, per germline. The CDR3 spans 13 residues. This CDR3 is CASSHRDWNTIYF. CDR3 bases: TGTGCCAGCAGTCACAGGGATTGGAACACCATATATTTT.

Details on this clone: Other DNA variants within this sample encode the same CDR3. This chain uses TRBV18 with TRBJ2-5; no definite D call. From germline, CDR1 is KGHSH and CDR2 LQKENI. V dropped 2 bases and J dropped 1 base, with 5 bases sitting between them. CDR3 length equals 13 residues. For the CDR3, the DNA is TGTGCCAGCTCACCAGATAGCCAAGAGACCCAGTACTTC. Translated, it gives CASSPDSQETQYF.

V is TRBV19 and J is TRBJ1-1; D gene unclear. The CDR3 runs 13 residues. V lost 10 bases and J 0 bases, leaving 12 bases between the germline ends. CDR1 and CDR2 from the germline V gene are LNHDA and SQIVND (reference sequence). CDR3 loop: CATKEDLNTEAFF. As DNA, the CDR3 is TGTGCCACTAAGGAGGACCTGAACACTGAAGCTTTCTTT.

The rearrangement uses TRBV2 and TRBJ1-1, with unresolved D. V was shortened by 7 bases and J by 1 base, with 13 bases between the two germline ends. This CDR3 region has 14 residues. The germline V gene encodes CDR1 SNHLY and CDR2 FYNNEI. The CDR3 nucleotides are TGTGCCAGCACCCCGCGGTTGCAGAACACTGAAGCTTTCTTT. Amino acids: CASTPRLQNTEAFF.

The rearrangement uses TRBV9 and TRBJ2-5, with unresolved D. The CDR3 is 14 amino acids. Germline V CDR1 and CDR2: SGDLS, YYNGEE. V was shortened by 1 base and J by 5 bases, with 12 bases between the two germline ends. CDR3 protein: CASSVSPGAETQYF. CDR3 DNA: TGTGCCAGCAGCGTAAGCCCGGGTGCGGAGACCCAGTACTTC.

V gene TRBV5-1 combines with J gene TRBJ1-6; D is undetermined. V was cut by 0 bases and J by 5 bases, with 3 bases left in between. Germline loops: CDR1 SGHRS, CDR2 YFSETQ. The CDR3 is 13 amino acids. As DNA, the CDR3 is TGCGCCAGCAGCTTGGTTAATAATTCACCCCTCCACTTT. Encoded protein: CASSLVNNSPLHF.

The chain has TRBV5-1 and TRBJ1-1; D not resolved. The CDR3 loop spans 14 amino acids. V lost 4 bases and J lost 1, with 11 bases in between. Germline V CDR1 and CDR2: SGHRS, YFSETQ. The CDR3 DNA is TGCGCCAGCAGCCCCGAAGCAGGGAACACTGAAGCTTTCTTT. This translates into CASSPEAGNTEAFF.

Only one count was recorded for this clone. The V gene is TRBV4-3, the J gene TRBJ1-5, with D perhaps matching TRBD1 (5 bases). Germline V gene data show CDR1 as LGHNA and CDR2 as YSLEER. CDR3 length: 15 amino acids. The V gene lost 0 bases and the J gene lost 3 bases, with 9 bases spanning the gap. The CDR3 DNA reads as TGCGCCAGCAGCCAAGATTCAGGGAACAATCAGCCCCAGCATTTT. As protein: CASSQDSGNNQPQHF.

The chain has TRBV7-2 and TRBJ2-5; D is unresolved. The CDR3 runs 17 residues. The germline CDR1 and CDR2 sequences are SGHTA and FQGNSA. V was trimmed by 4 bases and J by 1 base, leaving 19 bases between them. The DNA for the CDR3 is TGTGCCAGCAGCTCCCCTCCCCCCAGAAAAACCCAAGAGACCCAGTACTTC. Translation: CASSSPPPRKTQETQYF. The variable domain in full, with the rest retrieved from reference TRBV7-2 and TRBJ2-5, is GAGVSQSPSNKVTEKGKDVELRCDPISGHTALYWYRQSLGQGLEFLIYFQGNSAPDKSGLPSDRFSAERTGGSVSTLTIQRTQQEDSAVYLCASSSPPPRKTQETQYFGPGTRLLVL.

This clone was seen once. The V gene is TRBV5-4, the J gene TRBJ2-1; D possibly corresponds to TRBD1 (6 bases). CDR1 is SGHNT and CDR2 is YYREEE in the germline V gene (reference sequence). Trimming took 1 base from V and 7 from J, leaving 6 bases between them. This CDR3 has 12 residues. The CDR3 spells CASSLTGNEQFF. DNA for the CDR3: TGTGCCAGCAGCTTGACAGGGAATGAGCAGTTCTTC.

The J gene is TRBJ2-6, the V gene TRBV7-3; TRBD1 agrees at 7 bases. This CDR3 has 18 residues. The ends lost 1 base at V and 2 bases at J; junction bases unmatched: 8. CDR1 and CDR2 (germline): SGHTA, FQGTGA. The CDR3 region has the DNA TGTGCCAGCAGCTTAAAATTTGACAGGGTGACTGGGGCCAACGTCCTGACTTTC. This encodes CASSLKFDRVTGANVLTF.

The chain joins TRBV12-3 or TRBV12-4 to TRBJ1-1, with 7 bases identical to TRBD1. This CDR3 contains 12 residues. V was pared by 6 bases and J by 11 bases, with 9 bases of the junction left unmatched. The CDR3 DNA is TGTGCCAGCAGCCCAAAAAGGGGGCTGGCTTTCTTT. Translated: CASSPKRGLAFF.

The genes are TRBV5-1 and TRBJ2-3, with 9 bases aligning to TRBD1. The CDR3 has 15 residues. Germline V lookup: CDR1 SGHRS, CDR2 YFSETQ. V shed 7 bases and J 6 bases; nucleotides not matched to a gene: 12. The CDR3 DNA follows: TGCGCCAGCGCTTTTCCCACAGGGGGCGAGGATACGCAGTATTTT. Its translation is CASAFPTGGEDTQYF.

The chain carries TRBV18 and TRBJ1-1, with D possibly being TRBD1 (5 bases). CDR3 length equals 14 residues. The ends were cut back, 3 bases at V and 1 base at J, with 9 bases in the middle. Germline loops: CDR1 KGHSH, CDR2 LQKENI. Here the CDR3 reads CASSPETANTEAFF. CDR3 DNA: TGTGCCAGCTCACCCGAGACAGCGAACACTGAAGCTTTCTTT.

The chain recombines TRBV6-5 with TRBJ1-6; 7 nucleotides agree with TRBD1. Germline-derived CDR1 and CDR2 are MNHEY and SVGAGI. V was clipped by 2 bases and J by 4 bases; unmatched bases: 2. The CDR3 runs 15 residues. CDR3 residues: CASSYTGQYNSPLHF. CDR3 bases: TGTGCCAGCAGTTACACGGGACAGTATAATTCACCCCTCCACTTT.

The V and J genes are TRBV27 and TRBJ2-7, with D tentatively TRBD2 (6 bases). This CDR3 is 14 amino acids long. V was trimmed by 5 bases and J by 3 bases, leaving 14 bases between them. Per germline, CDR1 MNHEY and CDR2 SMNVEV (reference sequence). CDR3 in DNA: TGTGCCAGCAGTCCAGGGACTGATTACTACGAGCAGTACTTC. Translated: CASSPGTDYYEQYF.

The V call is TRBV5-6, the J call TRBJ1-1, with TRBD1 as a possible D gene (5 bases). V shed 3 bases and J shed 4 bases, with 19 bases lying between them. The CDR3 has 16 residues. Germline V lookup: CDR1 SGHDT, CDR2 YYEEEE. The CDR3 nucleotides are TGTGCCAGCAGCTCCCTGGGGGTATGGGAGGGCACTGAAGCTTTCTTT. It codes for CASSSLGVWEGTEAFF.

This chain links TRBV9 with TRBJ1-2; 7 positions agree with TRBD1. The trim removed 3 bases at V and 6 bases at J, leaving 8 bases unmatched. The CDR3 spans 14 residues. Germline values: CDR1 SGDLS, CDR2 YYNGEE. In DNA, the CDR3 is TGTGCCAGCAGCGGGCCCGGGACAGATGATGGCTACACCTTC. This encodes CASSGPGTDDGYTF. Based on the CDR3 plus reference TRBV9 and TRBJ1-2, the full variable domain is DSGVTQTPKHLITATGQRVTLRCSPRSGDLSVYWYQQSLDQGLQFLIQYYNGEERAKGNILERFSAQQFPDLHSELNLSSLELGDSALYFCASSGPGTDDGYTFGSGTRLTVV.

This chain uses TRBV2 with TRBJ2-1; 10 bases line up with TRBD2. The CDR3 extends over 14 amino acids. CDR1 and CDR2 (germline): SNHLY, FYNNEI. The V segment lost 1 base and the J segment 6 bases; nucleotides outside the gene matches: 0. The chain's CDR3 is CASSEVAGGNEQFF. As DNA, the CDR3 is TGTGCCAGCAGTGAAGTAGCGGGGGGCAATGAGCAGTTCTTC.

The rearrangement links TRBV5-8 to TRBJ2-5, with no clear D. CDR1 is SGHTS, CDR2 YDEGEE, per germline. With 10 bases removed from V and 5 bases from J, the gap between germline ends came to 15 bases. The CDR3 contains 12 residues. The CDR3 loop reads CAGQNSWETQYF. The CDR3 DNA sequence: TGTGCCGGGCAAAATTCTTGGGAGACCCAGTACTTC.

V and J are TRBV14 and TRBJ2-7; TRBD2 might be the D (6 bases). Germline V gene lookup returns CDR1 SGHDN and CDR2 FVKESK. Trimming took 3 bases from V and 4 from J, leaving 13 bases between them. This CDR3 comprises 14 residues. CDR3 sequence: CASSHLGGVYEQYF. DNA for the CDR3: TGTGCCAGCAGCCACCTCGGAGGGGTATACGAGCAGTACTTC.

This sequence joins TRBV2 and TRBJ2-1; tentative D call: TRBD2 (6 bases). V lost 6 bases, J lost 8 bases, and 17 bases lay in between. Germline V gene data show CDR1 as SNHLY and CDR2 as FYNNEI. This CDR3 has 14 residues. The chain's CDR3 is CASRVTSISDEQFF. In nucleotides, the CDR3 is TGTGCCAGCAGGGTAACTAGCATCTCGGATGAGCAGTTCTTC.

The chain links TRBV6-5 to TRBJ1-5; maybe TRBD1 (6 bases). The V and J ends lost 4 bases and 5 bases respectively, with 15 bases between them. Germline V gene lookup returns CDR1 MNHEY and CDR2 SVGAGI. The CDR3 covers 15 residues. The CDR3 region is CASSSYRDLDQPQHF. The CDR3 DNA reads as TGTGCCAGCAGTTCCTACAGGGATTTGGATCAGCCCCAGCATTTT.

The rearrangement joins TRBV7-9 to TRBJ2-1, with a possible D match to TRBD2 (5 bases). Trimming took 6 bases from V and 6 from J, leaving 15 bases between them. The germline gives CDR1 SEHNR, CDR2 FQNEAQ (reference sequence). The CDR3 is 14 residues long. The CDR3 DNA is TGTGCCAGCAGGCCTAGGTACCGGGGCAATGAGCAGTTCTTC. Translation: CASRPRYRGNEQFF.

The CDR3 here is CASSLSGLGVPGELFF. The CDR3 DNA is TGTGCCAGCAGCTTGTCGGGACTAGGGGTCCCCGGGGAGCTGTTTTTT. V and J are TRBV7-3 and TRBJ2-2; 8 bases are shared with TRBD2. Germline values: CDR1 SGHTA, CDR2 FQGTGA. After removal of 3 bases from V and 6 bases from J, the junction contained 9 bases not matched to a gene. This CDR3 is 16 amino acids long.

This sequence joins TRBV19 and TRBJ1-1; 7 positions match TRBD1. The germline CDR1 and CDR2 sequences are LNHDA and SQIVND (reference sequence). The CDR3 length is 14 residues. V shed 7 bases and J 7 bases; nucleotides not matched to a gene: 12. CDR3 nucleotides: TGTGCCAGTACCTTCCAGGGGGGAACACTTGAAGCTTTCTTT. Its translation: CASTFQGGTLEAFF.

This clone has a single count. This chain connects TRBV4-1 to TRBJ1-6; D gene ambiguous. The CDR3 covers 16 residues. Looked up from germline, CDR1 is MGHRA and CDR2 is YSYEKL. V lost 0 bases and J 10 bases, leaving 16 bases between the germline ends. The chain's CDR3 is CASSQEKFGRVSPLHF. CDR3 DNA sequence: TGCGCCAGCAGCCAAGAGAAATTCGGCCGGGTCTCACCCCTCCACTTT.